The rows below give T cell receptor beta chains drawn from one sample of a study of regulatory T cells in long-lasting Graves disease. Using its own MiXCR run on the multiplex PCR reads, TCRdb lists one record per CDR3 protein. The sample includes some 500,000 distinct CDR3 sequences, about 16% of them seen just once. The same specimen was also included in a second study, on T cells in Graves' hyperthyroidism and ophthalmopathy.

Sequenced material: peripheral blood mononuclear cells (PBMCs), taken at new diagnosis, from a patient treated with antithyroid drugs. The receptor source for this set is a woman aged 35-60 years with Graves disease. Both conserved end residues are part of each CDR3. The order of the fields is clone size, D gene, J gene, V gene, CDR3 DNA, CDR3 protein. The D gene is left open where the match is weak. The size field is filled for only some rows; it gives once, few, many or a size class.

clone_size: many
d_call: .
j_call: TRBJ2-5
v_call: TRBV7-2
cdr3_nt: TGTGCCAGCAGCTTAGGAACAGGGTTAGGCCAAGAGACCCAGTACTTC
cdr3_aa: CASSLGTGLGQETQYF

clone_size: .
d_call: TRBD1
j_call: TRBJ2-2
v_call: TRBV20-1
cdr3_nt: TGCAGTGCTAGAGATGGGACAGGGGACTCCGGGGAGCTGTTTTTT
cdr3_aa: CSARDGTGDSGELFF

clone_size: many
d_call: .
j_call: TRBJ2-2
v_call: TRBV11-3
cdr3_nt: TGTGCCAGCAGCCCATGGGGGACAATGAACACCGGGGAGCTGTTTTTT
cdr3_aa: CASSPWGTMNTGELFF

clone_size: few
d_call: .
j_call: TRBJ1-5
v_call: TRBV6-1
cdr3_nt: TGTGCCAGCAGCCTCGCCCGCGAAAATCAGCCCCAGCATTTT
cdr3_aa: CASSLARENQPQHF

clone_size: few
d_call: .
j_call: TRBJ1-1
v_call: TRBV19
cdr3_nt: TGTGCCAGTAATAGAAGGGGGAATTTGAACACTGAAGCTTTCTTT
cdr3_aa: CASNRRGNLNTEAFF

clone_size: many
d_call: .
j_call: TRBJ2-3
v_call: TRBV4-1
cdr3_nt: TGCGCCAGCAGCCAAATTGGGTTAAGCACAGATACGCAGTATTTT
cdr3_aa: CASSQIGLSTDTQYF

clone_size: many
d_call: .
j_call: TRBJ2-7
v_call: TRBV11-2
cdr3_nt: TGTGCCAGCAGCTTAGATCTTCCAGAGAGCTACGAGCAGTACTTC
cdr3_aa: CASSLDLPESYEQYF

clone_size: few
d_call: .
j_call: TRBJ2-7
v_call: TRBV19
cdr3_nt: TGTGCCAGTAGTACCAAACAGTCCTACGAGCAGTACTTC
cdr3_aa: CASSTKQSYEQYF

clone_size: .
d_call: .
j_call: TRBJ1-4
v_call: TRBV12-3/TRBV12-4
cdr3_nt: TGTGCCAGCAGTTTTGGGCCGACGACAACTAATGAAAAACTGTTTTTT
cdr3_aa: CASSFGPTTTNEKLFF

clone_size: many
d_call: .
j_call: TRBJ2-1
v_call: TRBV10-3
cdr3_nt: TGTGCCATCAGTGCCGAGGGTATATCCTACAATGAGCAGTTCTTC
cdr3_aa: CAISAEGISYNEQFF

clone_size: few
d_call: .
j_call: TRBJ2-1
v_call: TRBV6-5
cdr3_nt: TGTGCCAGCAGTTACTCTCGGGTCTACAATGAGCAGTTCTTC
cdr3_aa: CASSYSRVYNEQFF

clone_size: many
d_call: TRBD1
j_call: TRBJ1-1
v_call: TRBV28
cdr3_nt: TGTGCCAGCAGTATCCTACCCGGGACAGCGAACACTGAAGCTTTCTTT
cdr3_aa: CASSILPGTANTEAFF

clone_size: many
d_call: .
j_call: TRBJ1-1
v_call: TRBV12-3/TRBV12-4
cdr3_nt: TGTGCCAGCAAGGTGGGGGGGGATAGCACTGAAGCTTTCTTT
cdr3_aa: CASKVGGDSTEAFF

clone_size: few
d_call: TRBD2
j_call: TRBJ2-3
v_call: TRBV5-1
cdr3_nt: TGCGCCAGCAGCTGGCGGGGGGATAGCACAGATACGCAGTATTTT
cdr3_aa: CASSWRGDSTDTQYF

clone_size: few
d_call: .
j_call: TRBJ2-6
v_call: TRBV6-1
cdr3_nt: TGTGCCAGCAGTGAAAGGGGATTGTCGCCTGGGGCCAACGTCCTGACTTTC
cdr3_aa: CASSERGLSPGANVLTF

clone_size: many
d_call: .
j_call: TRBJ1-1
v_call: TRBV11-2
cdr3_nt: TGTGCCAGCAGCCGGGGTACTTACAAGAACACTGAAGCTTTCTTT
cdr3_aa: CASSRGTYKNTEAFF

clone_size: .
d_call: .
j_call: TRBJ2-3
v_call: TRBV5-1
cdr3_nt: TGCGCCAGCAGCTTGGGGGCGATCGGTGGAGATACGCAGTATTTT
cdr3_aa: CASSLGAIGGDTQYF

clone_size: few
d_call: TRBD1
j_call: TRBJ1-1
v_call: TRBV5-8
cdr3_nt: TGTGCCAGCAGCTTGGCGGGGGGACAGGGGGCAAGTACTGAAGCTTTCTTT
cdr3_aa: CASSLAGGQGASTEAFF

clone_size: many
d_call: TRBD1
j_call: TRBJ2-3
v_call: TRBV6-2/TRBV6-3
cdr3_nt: TGTGCCAGCAGAGTTCGATCCGGGACAGGATCTAGCACAGATACGCAGTATTTT
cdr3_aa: CASRVRSGTGSSTDTQYF

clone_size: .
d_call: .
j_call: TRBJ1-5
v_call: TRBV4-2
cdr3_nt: TGTGCCAGCAGCCAAGACGGGAGGGGCAATCAGCCCCAGCATTTT
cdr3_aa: CASSQDGRGNQPQHF

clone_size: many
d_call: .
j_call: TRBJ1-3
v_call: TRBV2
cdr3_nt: TGTGCCAGCACCCCCGGGGGGGACACCATATATTTT
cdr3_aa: CASTPGGDTIYF

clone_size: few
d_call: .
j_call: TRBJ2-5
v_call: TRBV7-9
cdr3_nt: TGTGCCAGCAGCCTAAGTCGGGACAACCAAGAGACCCAGTACTTC
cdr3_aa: CASSLSRDNQETQYF

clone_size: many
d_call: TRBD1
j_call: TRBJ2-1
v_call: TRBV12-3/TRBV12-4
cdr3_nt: TGTGCCAGCAGTTTTCCCGGGACAGGGGTCGGCAATGAGCAGTTCTTC
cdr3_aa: CASSFPGTGVGNEQFF

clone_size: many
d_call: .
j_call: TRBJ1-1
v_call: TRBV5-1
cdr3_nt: TGCGCCAGCAGCTTACGAACCGCAGCTAACACTGAAGCTTTCTTT
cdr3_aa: CASSLRTAANTEAFF

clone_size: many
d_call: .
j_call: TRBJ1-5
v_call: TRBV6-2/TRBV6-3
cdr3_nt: TGTGCCAGCAGTTGGAGTAGCAATCAGCCCCAGCATTTT
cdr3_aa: CASSWSSNQPQHF

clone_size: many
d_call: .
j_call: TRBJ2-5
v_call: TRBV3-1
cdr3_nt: TGTGCCAGCACACAAAGGCAACAAGAGACCCAGTACTTC
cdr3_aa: CASTQRQQETQYF

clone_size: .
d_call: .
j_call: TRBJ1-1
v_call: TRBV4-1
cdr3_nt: TGCGCCAGCAGCTCAAGCCCGGTAGGGGACCCAATCGGGTACACTGAAGCTTTCTTT
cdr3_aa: CASSSSPVGDPIGYTEAFF

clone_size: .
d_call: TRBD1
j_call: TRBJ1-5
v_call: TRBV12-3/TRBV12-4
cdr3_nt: TGTGCCAGCAGATTCGGGGACAGGGTCGCTCAGCCCCAGCATTTT
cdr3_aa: CASRFGDRVAQPQHF

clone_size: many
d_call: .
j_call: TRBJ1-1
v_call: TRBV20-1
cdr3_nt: TGCAGTGCTCGACCCCGGGACGGTGAAGCTTTCTTT
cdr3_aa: CSARPRDGEAFF

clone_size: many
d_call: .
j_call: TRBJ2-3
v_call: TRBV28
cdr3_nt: TGTGCCAGCAGCACTCTGACAGTCGCCAGCACAGATACGCAGTATTTT
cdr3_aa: CASSTLTVASTDTQYF

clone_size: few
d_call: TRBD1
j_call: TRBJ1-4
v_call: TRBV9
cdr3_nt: TGTGCCAGCAGCGTAGGGACAGGGAGTAATGAAAAACTGTTTTTT
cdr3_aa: CASSVGTGSNEKLFF

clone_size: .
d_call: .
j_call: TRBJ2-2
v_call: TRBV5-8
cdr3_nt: TGTGCCAGCAGCTTCAGCGGGTCCACCGGGGAGCTGTTTTTT
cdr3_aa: CASSFSGSTGELFF

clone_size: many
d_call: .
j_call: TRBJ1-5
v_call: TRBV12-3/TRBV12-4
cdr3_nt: TGTGCCAGCGCCGGTAGAAATCAGCCCCAGCATTTT
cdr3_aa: CASAGRNQPQHF

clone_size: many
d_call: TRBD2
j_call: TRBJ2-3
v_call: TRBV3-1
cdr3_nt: TGTGCCAGCAGCCAAGGACTAGCCACAGATACGCAGTATTTT
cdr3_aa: CASSQGLATDTQYF

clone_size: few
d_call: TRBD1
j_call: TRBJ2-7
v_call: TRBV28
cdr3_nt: TGTGCCAGCAGTTCCGGGACAGCCGCCTACGAGCAGTACTTC
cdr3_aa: CASSSGTAAYEQYF

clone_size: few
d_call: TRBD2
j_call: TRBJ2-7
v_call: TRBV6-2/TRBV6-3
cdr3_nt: TGTGCCAGCAGTTATGGCGGGGGGCCTCCCTACGAGCAGTACTTC
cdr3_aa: CASSYGGGPPYEQYF

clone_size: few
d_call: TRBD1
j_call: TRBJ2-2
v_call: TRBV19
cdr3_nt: TGTGCCAGTAGTATTGGATGGGACAGCGCGAACACCGGGGAGCTGTTTTTT
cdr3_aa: CASSIGWDSANTGELFF

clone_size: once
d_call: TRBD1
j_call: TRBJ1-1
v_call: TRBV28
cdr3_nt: TGTGCCAGCAGTCCGATTGGACAGGGAGGCAGGAGGGACACTGAAGCTTTCTTT
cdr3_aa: CASSPIGQGGRRDTEAFF

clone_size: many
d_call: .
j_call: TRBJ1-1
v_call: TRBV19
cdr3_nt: TGTGCCACAAGGACAGAACTTATGAACACTGAAGCTTTCTTT
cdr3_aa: CATRTELMNTEAFF

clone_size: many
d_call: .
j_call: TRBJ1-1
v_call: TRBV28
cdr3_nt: TGTGCCAGCAGTGGGACGGGAACGAACACTGAAGCTTTCTTT
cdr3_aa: CASSGTGTNTEAFF

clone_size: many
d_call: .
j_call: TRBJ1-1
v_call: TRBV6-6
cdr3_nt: TGTGCCAGCAGTTACTCGATAGGGGACAACTTTAACACTGAAGCTTTCTTT
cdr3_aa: CASSYSIGDNFNTEAFF

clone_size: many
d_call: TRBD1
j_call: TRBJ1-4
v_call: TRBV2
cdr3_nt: TGTGCCAGCAGTGGGGACAGGGTGGACTCTAATGAAAAACTGTTTTTT
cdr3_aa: CASSGDRVDSNEKLFF

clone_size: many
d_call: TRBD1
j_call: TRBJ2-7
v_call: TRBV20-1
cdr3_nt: TGCAGTGCTGGGGACAGGCTGGAGCAGTACTTC
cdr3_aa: CSAGDRLEQYF

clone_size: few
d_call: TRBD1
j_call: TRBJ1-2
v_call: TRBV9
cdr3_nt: TGTGCCAGCAGCTCAGACAGGGGGCGCTATCTGGGCTACACCTTC
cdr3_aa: CASSSDRGRYLGYTF

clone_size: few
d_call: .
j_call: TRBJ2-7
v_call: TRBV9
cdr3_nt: TGTGCCAGCAGCGTAGGAGGGGGTAAGGGCGAGCAGTACTTC
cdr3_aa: CASSVGGGKGEQYF

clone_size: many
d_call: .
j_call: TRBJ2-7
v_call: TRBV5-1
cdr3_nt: TGCGCCAGCAGCTTGAGGCAGCCTGGCCTCTACGAGCAGTACTTC
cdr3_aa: CASSLRQPGLYEQYF

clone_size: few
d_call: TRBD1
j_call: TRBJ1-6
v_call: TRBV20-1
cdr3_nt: TGCAGTGCTAGCCAGGGACAGGGTTGGAATTCACCCCTCCACTTT
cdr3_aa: CSASQGQGWNSPLHF

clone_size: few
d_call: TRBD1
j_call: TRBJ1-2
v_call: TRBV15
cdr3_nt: TGTGCCACCAGCAGAGGACAGGGTTTTGGCTACACCTTC
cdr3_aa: CATSRGQGFGYTF

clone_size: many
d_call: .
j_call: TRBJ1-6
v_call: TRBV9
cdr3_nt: TGTGCCAGCAGCGTAGATATGGACAGCTTTGGTTCACCCCTCCACTTT
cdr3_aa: CASSVDMDSFGSPLHF

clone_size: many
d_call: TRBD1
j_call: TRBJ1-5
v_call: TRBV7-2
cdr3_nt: TGTGCCAGCAGCGAAACACAGGGGACCCAGCATTTT
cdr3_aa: CASSETQGTQHF

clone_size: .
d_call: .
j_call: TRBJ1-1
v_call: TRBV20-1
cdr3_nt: TGCAGTGCTAGAGATGACAGCATTGGGGGAGAAGCTTTCTTT
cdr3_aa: CSARDDSIGGEAFF

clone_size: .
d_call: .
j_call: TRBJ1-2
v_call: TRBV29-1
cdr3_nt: TGCAGCGTTGAAGATCAGGCGGGGAGAGGCTACACCTTC
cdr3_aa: CSVEDQAGRGYTF

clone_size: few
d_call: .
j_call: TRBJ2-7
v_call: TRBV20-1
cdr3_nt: TGCAGTGGAATCTGGGACACTTCCTACGAGCAGTACTTC
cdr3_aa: CSGIWDTSYEQYF

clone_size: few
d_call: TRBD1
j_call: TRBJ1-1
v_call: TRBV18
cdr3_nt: TGTGCCAGCTCACCACCCCACAGGGGAGGCACTGAAGCTTTCTTT
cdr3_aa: CASSPPHRGGTEAFF

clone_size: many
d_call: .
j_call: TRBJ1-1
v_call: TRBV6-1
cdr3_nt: TGTGCCAGCAGTGGTTGGTACACTGAAGCTTTCTTT
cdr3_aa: CASSGWYTEAFF

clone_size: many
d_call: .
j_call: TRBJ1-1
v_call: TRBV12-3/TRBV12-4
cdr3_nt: TGTGCCAGCAGCCCGCCCGAAAACGGTGACACTGAAGCTTTCTTT
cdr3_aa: CASSPPENGDTEAFF

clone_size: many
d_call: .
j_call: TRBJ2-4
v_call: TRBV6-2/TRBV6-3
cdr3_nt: TGTGCCAGCAGTACCCGACCCGGAGGCAAAAACATTCAGTACTTC
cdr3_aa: CASSTRPGGKNIQYF

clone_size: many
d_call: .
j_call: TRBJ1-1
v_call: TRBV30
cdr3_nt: TGTGCCTGGCAAAGGGGACGTCAGAACACTGAAGCTTTCTTT
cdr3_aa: CAWQRGRQNTEAFF

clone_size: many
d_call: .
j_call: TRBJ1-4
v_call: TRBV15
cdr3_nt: TGTGCCACCAGCGGGCCTGGGGGCCGTAATGAAAAACTGTTTTTT
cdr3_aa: CATSGPGGRNEKLFF

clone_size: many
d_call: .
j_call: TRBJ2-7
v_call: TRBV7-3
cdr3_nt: TGTGCCAGCAGCTCGGGGCCTGGCTACGAGCAGTACTTC
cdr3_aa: CASSSGPGYEQYF